These 29 T cell receptor beta chains share one sample of origin, sequenced in a study of shared clonotypes between healthy human individuals. Only in-frame clones appear in the TCRdb table, and some are missing; sequencing was by immunoSEQ multiplex PCR. Among some 2.4 million clones listed, roughly 93% were seen once. The material sequenced was naive CD4+ T cells from PBMCs. The subset denotes: CD45RA+ positively selected. These receptors came from a man younger than 35 in good health. Some clones in this sample may be carry-over from other donors' samples.

The V and J genes are TRBV7-9 and TRBJ1-1; the D is unclear. The CDR3 contains 15 residues. The V and J ends lost 1 base and 1 base respectively, with 10 bases between them. Germline V gene sequence: CDR1 SEHNR, CDR2 FQNEAQ (reference sequence). The CDR3 coding sequence is TGTGCCAGCAGCTTAGTTACGTCGCGGAACACTGAAGCTTTCTTT. Translation: CASSLVTSRNTEAFF.

The gene calls are TRBV19 and TRBJ1-2; the match to TRBD1 covers 7 bases. V was pared by 4 bases and J by 0 bases, with 5 bases of the junction left unmatched. Germline V gives CDR1 LNHDA, CDR2 SQIVND (reference sequence). The CDR3 length is 15 residues. CDR3 coding DNA: TGTGCCAGTAGTAATAGACAGGGAGCTAACTATGGCTACACCTTC. Its protein product is CASSNRQGANYGYTF.

The CDR3 sequence is CAISGGSSNYGYTF. DNA for the CDR3: TGTGCCATCAGTGGAGGCAGTTCTAACTATGGCTACACCTTC. The V and J genes are TRBV10-3 and TRBJ1-2, with D unresolved. The CDR3 runs 14 residues. Germline V gene lookup returns CDR1 ENHRY and CDR2 SYGVKD. Trimming stripped 4 bases from V and 0 bases from J, with 9 bases between.

This clone was seen a few times. The same CDR3 arises from other DNA sequences in this sample as well. The chain employs TRBV28 and TRBJ1-1; D is undetermined. The germline V gene has CDR1 MDHEN and CDR2 SYDVKM. CDR3 length equals 12 residues. Trimming removed 5 bases at V and 0 bases at J, with 4 bases between. As DNA, the CDR3 is TGTGCCAGCAGTCAGATGAACACTGAAGCTTTCTTT. It translates to CASSQMNTEAFF.

The genes are TRBV2 and TRBJ1-5; perhaps TRBD1 as D (6 bases). Deletions cut 3 bases from V and 1 base from J, with 13 bases between. The CDR3 runs 16 residues. Germline-derived CDR1 and CDR2 are SNHLY and FYNNEI. The CDR3 loop reads CASSDPTRGSNQPQHF. CDR3 in DNA: TGTGCCAGCAGTGATCCTACCAGGGGAAGCAATCAGCCCCAGCATTTT. The full variable domain, its missing parts supplied by reference TRBV2 and TRBJ1-5, is EPEVTQTPSHQVTQMGQEVILRCVPISNHLYFYWYRQILGQKVEFLVSFYNNEISEKSEIFDDQFSVERPDGSNFTLKIRSTKLEDSAMYFCASSDPTRGSNQPQHFGDGTRLSIL.

V usage is TRBV7-2 and J usage is TRBJ1-5; the D is unclear. From germline, CDR1 is SGHTA and CDR2 FQGNSA. This CDR3 is 15 amino acids long. V dropped 5 bases and J dropped 2 bases, with 13 bases sitting between them. CDR3 residues: CASSPRSGGNQPQHF. The DNA of the CDR3 is TGTGCCAGCAGCCCTCGATCGGGCGGCAATCAGCCCCAGCATTTT.

The gene calls are TRBV6-1 and TRBJ1-5; D is unclear. V shed 10 bases and J shed 6 bases, with 16 bases lying between them. CDR3 size: 13 residues. Germline lookup yields CDR1 MNHNS and CDR2 SASEGT. CDR3 sequence reads: CATLDVMPQPQHF. For the CDR3, the DNA is TGTGCCACGTTGGACGTGATGCCTCAGCCCCAGCATTTT.

This chain joins TRBV29-1 and TRBJ2-3; D might be TRBD2 (6 bases). V dropped 4 bases and J dropped 2 bases, with 13 bases sitting between them. Germline V CDR1 and CDR2: SQVTM, ANQGSEA. There are 14 residues in the CDR3. For the CDR3, the DNA is TGCAGCGTTGTGCGGGGCGGCCCCACAGATACGCAGTATTTT. Its protein is CSVVRGGPTDTQYF.

This rearrangement joins TRBV27 to TRBJ2-7; D is possibly TRBD2 (6 bases). Per the germline V gene, CDR1 is MNHEY and CDR2 is SMNVEV (reference sequence). The CDR3 covers 13 residues. The germline V and J ends were trimmed by 9 bases and 0 bases, with 12 bases remaining between them. The CDR3 spells CASRGYYSYEQYF. In DNA, the CDR3 is TGTGCCAGTCGGGGGTACTACTCCTACGAGCAGTACTTC.

V is TRBV27 and J is TRBJ2-3; the D is unclear. The germline gives CDR1 MNHEY, CDR2 SMNVEV (reference sequence). V was shortened by 5 bases and J by 2 bases, with 5 bases between the two germline ends. The length of the CDR3 is 12 residues. The CDR3 spells CASSRTTDTQYF. The CDR3 nucleotides are TGTGCCAGCAGTCGCACCACAGATACGCAGTATTTT.

The V gene is TRBV7-9, the J gene TRBJ2-7; the D gene could be TRBD1 or TRBD2 (5 bases each). CDR1 is SEHNR, CDR2 FQNEAQ, per germline (reference sequence). The CDR3 spans 14 residues. V was clipped by 6 bases and J by 4 bases, with 16 bases between them. The CDR3 reads CASSPGAGGYEQYF. CDR3 coding DNA: TGTGCCAGCAGTCCCGGGGCAGGTGGGTACGAGCAGTACTTC.

The chain is built from TRBV2 and TRBJ2-1, with a weak D call TRBD1 (6 bases). There are 15 residues in the CDR3. CDR1 is SNHLY and CDR2 is FYNNEI in the germline V gene. V lost 4 bases, J lost 2 bases, and 12 bases lay in between. CDR3 sequence: CASSGDTQTYNEQFF. CDR3 DNA sequence: TGTGCCAGCAGTGGGGACACCCAAACCTACAATGAGCAGTTCTTC.

The CDR3 loop is CSATGTGGAEQYF. The CDR3 DNA reads as TGCAGCGCCACCGGGACAGGGGGAGCCGAGCAGTACTTC. The V call is TRBV29-1, the J call TRBJ2-7; 11 bases match TRBD1. The CDR3 is 13 residues long. Unmatched junction bases numbered 8, after V lost 7 bases and J lost 6 bases. From germline, CDR1 is SQVTM and CDR2 ANQGSEA.

The chain has TRBV5-6 and TRBJ2-1, with D uncertain. The germline CDR1 and CDR2 sequences are SGHDT and YYEEEE. The germline V and J ends were trimmed by 0 bases and 10 bases, with 8 bases remaining between them. This CDR3 comprises 12 residues. The CDR3: CASSLERREQFF. In nucleotides, the CDR3 is TGTGCCAGCAGCTTGGAGCGACGGGAGCAGTTCTTC.

The chain has TRBV5-1 and TRBJ2-2; D uncertain. Per germline, CDR1 SGHRS and CDR2 YFSETQ. V was clipped by 0 bases and J by 8 bases, with 8 bases between them. This CDR3 contains 13 residues. The CDR3 DNA sequence: TGCGCCAGCAGCTTGGTCCCCGTGGGGGAGCTGTTTTTT. It specifies CASSLVPVGELFF. The entire variable domain, with the rest obtained from reference TRBV5-1 and TRBJ2-2, is as follows: KAGVTQTPRYLIKTRGQQVTLSCSPISGHRSVSWYQQTPGQGLQFLFEYFSETQRNKGNFPGRFSGRQFSNSRSEMNVSTLELGDSALYLCASSLVPVGELFFGEGSRLTVL.

V usage is TRBV23-1 and J usage is TRBJ2-7; 7 bases line up with TRBD1. TRBV23-1 is an open reading frame whose function is uncertain. With V trimmed by 4 bases and J by 2 bases, 11 bases remained unmatched. This CDR3 spans 16 amino acids. CDR3 nucleotides: TGCGCCAGCAGTCTCACCCCGGGACAGAGAACCTACGAGCAGTACTTC. Translation: CASSLTPGQRTYEQYF.

The J gene is TRBJ1-1, the V gene TRBV7-3, with a weak D call TRBD1 (5 bases). The germline gives CDR1 SGHTA, CDR2 FQGTGA. This CDR3 comprises 13 residues. V lost 3 bases, J lost 4 bases, and 9 bases lay in between. The CDR3 loop reads CASSFAGATEAFF. In nucleotides, the CDR3 is TGTGCCAGCAGCTTTGCCGGGGCCACTGAAGCTTTCTTT.

CDR3 DNA sequence: TGTGCCTGGAGTGTACGGGGGAGGGCCGAGACCCAGTACTTC. Translated, it gives CAWSVRGRAETQYF. The chain joins TRBV30 to TRBJ2-5; TRBD2 agrees at 7 bases. V shed 0 bases, J shed 5 bases, and the junction held 6 bases outside the gene matches. Germline loops: CDR1 GTSNPN, CDR2 SVGIG (reference sequence). CDR3 length equals 14 residues.

The CDR3 region is CASSSEQGSEETQYF. The CDR3 DNA reads TGTGCCAGCAGCTCAGAACAGGGGAGCGAAGAGACCCAGTACTTC. The chain combines TRBV7-6 with TRBJ2-5, with 7 bases lining up with TRBD1. J was trimmed by 3 bases and V by 4 bases; bases with no gene match: 8. The CDR3 is 15 amino acids. Germline values: CDR1 SGHVS, CDR2 FNYEAQ.

Here the CDR3 reads CASSLELWSYEQYF. CDR3 DNA sequence: TGTGCCAGCAGCTTGGAACTATGGAGCTACGAGCAGTACTTC. This rearrangement joins TRBV5-4 to TRBJ2-7; D gene uncertain. Trimming stripped 0 bases from V and 3 bases from J, with 10 bases between. CDR1 and CDR2 from the germline V gene are SGHNT and YYREEE (reference sequence). The CDR3 is 14 residues long.

The chain couples TRBV10-3 to TRBJ1-1, with D unresolved. The CDR3 runs to 14 residues. V was cut by 3 bases and J by 4 bases, with 12 bases left in between. CDR1 is ENHRY and CDR2 is SYGVKD in the germline V gene. The CDR3 DNA reads TGTGCCATCAGTGAATTTCCGGTTACCACTGAAGCTTTCTTT. Protein product: CAISEFPVTTEAFF.

The rearrangement uses TRBV28 and TRBJ2-5, with D unclear. Between the trimmed V and J ends, which lost 10 bases and 3 bases, there was a span of 9 bases. Germline V gene sequence: CDR1 MDHEN, CDR2 SYDVKM. The CDR3 length is 11 residues. CDR3 sequence reads: CATRREETQYF. The CDR3 coding sequence is TGTGCCACCAGAAGGGAAGAGACCCAGTACTTC.

This clone occurred once. The rearrangement uses TRBV7-8 and TRBJ1-5, with 9 bases aligning to TRBD1. This CDR3 is 17 amino acids long. J lost 7 bases, V lost 4 bases, and 14 bases had no gene match. Germline loops: CDR1 SGHVS, CDR2 FQNEAQ. CDR3 sequence (DNA): TGTGCCAGCAGCTCAGTTAGAAAACAGGGGGCTGGACAGCCCCAGCATTTT. Translating gives CASSSVRKQGAGQPQHF.

V usage is TRBV19 and J usage is TRBJ2-1; D may correspond to TRBD1 or TRBD2 (7 bases each). CDR1 is LNHDA and CDR2 is SQIVND in the germline V gene (reference sequence). V lost 6 bases and J 10 bases, leaving 16 bases between the germline ends. The CDR3 covers 13 residues. Here the CDR3 DNA reads TGTGCCAGTAGCTCCGGACTAGGGGGCGAGCAGTTCTTC. It translates to CASSSGLGGEQFF.

The chain uses TRBV2 and TRBJ2-1; TRBD1 might be the D (6 bases). CDR1 SNHLY and CDR2 FYNNEI come from the germline V gene. There are 13 residues in the CDR3. V shed 7 bases and J shed 4 bases, with 11 bases lying between them. The CDR3 is CASNRVKYNEQFF. The DNA of the CDR3 is TGTGCCAGCAACAGGGTGAAGTACAATGAGCAGTTCTTC.

The count of this clone is one. The chain employs TRBV7-9 and TRBJ2-3; 10 positions match TRBD2. The germline CDR1 and CDR2 sequences are SEHNR and FQNEAQ (reference sequence). V lost 3 bases to trimming and J lost 9 bases; unmatched junction nucleotides: 12. The CDR3 contains 16 residues. This CDR3 is CASSLGAGGPRSTQYF. CDR3 DNA: TGTGCCAGCAGCTTGGGAGCGGGAGGGCCGAGGAGCACGCAGTATTTT.

The chain carries TRBV4-3 and TRBJ1-4, with TRBD1 as a possible D gene (5 bases). Germline loops: CDR1 LGHNA, CDR2 YSLEER. The CDR3 is 15 amino acids. The V gene lost 0 bases and the J gene lost 7 bases, with 12 bases spanning the gap. CDR3 protein: CASSQDLQGGEKLFF. In DNA, the CDR3 is TGCGCCAGCAGCCAAGATCTCCAGGGTGGTGAAAAACTGTTTTTT.

The table lists this clone with a few counts. The chain joins TRBV14 to TRBJ1-1; no definite D call. This CDR3 has 15 residues. Germline lookup yields CDR1 SGHDN and CDR2 FVKESK. Trimming took off 1 base at V and 5 bases at J, with 14 bases between the two ends. The CDR3 spells CASSQVHTGSTEAFF. The CDR3 bases are TGTGCCAGCAGCCAAGTTCACACCGGGAGTACTGAAGCTTTCTTT.

The chain uses TRBV6-4 and TRBJ2-1, with 8 bases lining up with TRBD2. The V gene's germline CDR1 is MRHNA and CDR2 SNTAGT. The CDR3 has 16 residues. With 0 bases clipped from V and 6 bases from J, the junction kept 7 bases outside the gene matches. In DNA, the CDR3 is TGTGCCAGCAGTGACTCGATGGCGGGAGGCCCCAATGAGCAGTTCTTC. Translation gives CASSDSMAGGPNEQFF.